The 9 T cell receptor beta chains reported below all come from one sample, sequenced in a study of cytomegalovirus exposure and HLA in healthy donors. The study ran its PCR with 60 Vbeta and 13 Jbeta primers. Generated by immunoSEQ multiplex PCR, the TCRdb table keeps only in-frame clones and is missing some. The sample yields about 64,000 clones, 65% to 70% seen once. The sequenced sample consisted of PBMCs. These receptors were obtained from a male donor in good health and CMV-seropositive.

The chain employs TRBV6-6 and TRBJ1-1, with D possibly TRBD1 on 6 matching bases. Germline V gene data show CDR1 as MNHNY and CDR2 as SVGAGI (reference sequence). With 7 bases removed from V and 6 bases from J, the gap between germline ends came to 9 bases. This CDR3 spans 11 amino acids. DNA for the CDR3: TGTGCCAGCAAACAGGGTTCTGAAGCTTTCTTT. This sequence encodes CASKQGSEAFF.

The rearrangement joins TRBV19 to TRBJ1-5; D not certain. The CDR3 totals 15 residues. Germline CDR1 reads LNHDA; CDR2 reads SQIVND (reference sequence). V dropped 6 bases and J dropped 0 bases, with 12 bases sitting between them. CDR3 residues: CASSPGPYSNQPQHF. CDR3 DNA: TGTGCCAGTAGCCCAGGCCCTTATAGCAATCAGCCCCAGCATTTT.

The CDR3 DNA follows: TGTGCCAGCAGCCCGCGACAGGGAGGTTACGAGCAGTACTTC. Its protein is CASSPRQGGYEQYF. The rearrangement joins TRBV9 to TRBJ2-7; weak D call: TRBD1 (7 bases). The V end lost 4 bases, the J end lost 4 bases, and 15 bases lay between the germline ends. CDR1 and CDR2 (germline): SGDLS, YYNGEE. CDR3 length equals 14 residues.

V is TRBV18 and J is TRBJ2-2; the D is unclear. This CDR3 region has 13 residues. Looked up from germline, CDR1 is KGHSH and CDR2 is LQKENI. V was shortened by 6 bases and J by 7 bases, with 12 bases between the two germline ends. The CDR3 DNA is TGTGCCAGCTCGCTGGCGGTCAACGGGGAGCTGTTTTTT. It codes for CASSLAVNGELFF.

The chain uses TRBV4-1 and TRBJ2-1; D uncertain. V was trimmed by 1 base and J by 1 base, leaving 11 bases between them. This CDR3 is built from 16 residues. The germline CDR1 and CDR2 sequences are MGHRA and YSYEKL. CDR3 DNA: TGCGCCAGCAGCCAAGGCACCGGCGGTTCCTACAATGAGCAGTTCTTC. It yields the protein CASSQGTGGSYNEQFF.

The V and J genes are TRBV19 and TRBJ2-5, with 9 bases identical to TRBD1. From germline, CDR1 is LNHDA and CDR2 SQIVND (reference sequence). CDR3 length: 15 amino acids. With 5 bases clipped from V and 1 base from J, the junction kept 5 bases outside the gene matches. DNA of the CDR3: TGTGCCAGTAGTCTCGGGACAGGGACCCAAGAGACCCAGTACTTC. This encodes CASSLGTGTQETQYF.

This chain uses TRBV9 with TRBJ2-1, with 7 positions matching TRBD2. The V segment lost 4 bases and the J segment 3 bases; nucleotides outside the gene matches: 7. Germline V gene sequence: CDR1 SGDLS, CDR2 YYNGEE. There are 15 residues in the CDR3. CDR3 DNA sequence: TGTGCCAGCAGCTCCATAAGCGGGGACTACAATGAGCAGTTCTTC. Translated: CASSSISGDYNEQFF.

This clone appeared a few times. The chain links TRBV5-1 to TRBJ2-1, with a weak D call TRBD2 (6 bases). Germline assignment: CDR1 SGHRS and CDR2 YFSETQ. Trimming took 2 bases from V and 12 from J, leaving 12 bases between them. The CDR3 totals 12 residues. The DNA of the CDR3 is TGCGCCAGCAGCTTTGGGGGGAGAGGGCAGTTCTTC. Translation gives CASSFGGRGQFF. Together with reference TRBV5-1 and TRBJ2-1, the CDR3 gives the full variable domain: KAGVTQTPRYLIKTRGQQVTLSCSPISGHRSVSWYQQTPGQGLQFLFEYFSETQRNKGNFPGRFSGRQFSNSRSEMNVSTLELGDSALYLCASSFGGRGQFFGPGTRLTVL.

The gene calls are TRBV11-2 and TRBJ1-4; 11 nucleotides match TRBD1. There are 15 residues in the CDR3. Germline CDR1 and CDR2: SGHAT and FQNNGV. Trimming at V came to 5 bases and at J to 6 bases, leaving 5 bases not matched to a gene. The chain's CDR3 is CASSPRTGGDEKLFF. The CDR3 DNA is TGTGCCAGCAGCCCCCGGACAGGGGGCGATGAAAAACTGTTTTTT.